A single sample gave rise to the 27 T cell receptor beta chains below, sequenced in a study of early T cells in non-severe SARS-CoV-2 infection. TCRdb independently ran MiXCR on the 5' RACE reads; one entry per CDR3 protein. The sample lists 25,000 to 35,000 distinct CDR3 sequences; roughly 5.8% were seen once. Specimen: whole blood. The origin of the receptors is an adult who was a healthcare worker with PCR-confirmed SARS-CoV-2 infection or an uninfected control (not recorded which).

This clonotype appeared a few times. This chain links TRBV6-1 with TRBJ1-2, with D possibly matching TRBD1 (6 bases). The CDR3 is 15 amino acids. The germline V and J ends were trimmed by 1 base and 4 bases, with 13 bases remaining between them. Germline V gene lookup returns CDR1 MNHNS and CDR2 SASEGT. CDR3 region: CASSEVFRTVYGYTF. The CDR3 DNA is TGTGCCAGCAGTGAAGTTTTCCGGACAGTCTATGGCTACACCTTC.

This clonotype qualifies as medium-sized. The CDR3 here is CASRMKGAQAEAFF. The CDR3 DNA sequence: TGTGCCAGCAGAATGAAGGGGGCGCAGGCTGAAGCTTTCTTT. This chain links TRBV12-3 or TRBV12-4 with TRBJ1-1, with 7 bases matching TRBD1. V shed 6 bases and J 6 bases; nucleotides not matched to a gene: 10. The CDR3 consists of 14 residues.

In DNA form, the CDR3 reads TGTGCCAGCAGTTCCCGACTAGCGGGAGATTACGAGCAGTACTTC. Its translation: CASSSRLAGDYEQYF. The gene calls are TRBV12-3 or TRBV12-4 and TRBJ2-7; 12 positions agree with TRBD2. The trim removed 4 bases at V and 4 bases at J, leaving 5 bases unmatched. The CDR3 extends over 15 amino acids.

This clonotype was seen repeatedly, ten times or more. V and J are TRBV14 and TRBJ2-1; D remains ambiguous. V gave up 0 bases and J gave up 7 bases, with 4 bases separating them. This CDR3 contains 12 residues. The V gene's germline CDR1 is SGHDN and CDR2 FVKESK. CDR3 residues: CASSQDLNEQFF. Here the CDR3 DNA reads TGTGCCAGCAGCCAAGACTTGAATGAGCAGTTCTTC.

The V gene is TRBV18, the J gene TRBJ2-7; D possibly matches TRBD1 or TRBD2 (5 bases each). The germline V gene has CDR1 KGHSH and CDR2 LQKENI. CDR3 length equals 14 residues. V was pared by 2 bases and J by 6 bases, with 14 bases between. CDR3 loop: CASSPNLRDGEQYF. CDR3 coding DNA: TGTGCCAGCTCACCAAATCTCAGGGACGGCGAGCAGTACTTC.

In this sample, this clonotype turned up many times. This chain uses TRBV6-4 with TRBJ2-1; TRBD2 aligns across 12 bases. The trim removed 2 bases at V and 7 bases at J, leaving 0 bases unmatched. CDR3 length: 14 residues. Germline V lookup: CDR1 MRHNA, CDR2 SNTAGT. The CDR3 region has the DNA TGTGCCAGCAGTGACGGGACTAGCGGGAATGAGCAGTTCTTC. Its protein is CASSDGTSGNEQFF.

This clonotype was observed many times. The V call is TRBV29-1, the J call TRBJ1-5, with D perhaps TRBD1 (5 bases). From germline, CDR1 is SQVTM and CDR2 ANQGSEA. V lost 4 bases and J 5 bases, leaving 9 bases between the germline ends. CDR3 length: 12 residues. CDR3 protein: CSVGTGDQPQHF. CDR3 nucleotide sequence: TGCAGCGTTGGAACGGGGGATCAGCCCCAGCATTTT.

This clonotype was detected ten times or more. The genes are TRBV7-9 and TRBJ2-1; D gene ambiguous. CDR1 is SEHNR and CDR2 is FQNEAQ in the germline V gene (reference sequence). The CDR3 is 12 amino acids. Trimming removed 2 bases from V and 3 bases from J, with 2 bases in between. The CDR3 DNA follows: TGTGCCAGCAGCTTACTCTACAATGAGCAGTTCTTC. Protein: CASSLLYNEQFF. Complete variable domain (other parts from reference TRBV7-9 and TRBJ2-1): DTGVSQNPRHKITKRGQNVTFRCDPISEHNRLYWYRQTLGQGPEFLTYFQNEAQLEKSRLLSDRFSAERPKGSFSTLEIQRTEQGDSAMYLCASSLLYNEQFFGPGTRLTVL.

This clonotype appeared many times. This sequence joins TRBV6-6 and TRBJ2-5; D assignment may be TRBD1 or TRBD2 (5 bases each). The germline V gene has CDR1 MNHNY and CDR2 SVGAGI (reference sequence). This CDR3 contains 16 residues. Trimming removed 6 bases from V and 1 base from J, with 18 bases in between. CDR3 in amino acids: CASSPWGRTIQETQYF. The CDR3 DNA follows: TGTGCCAGCAGCCCATGGGGACGGACCATCCAAGAGACCCAGTACTTC.

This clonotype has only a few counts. CDR3 amino acids: CASSQDRAGNIQYF. In DNA, the CDR3 is TGTGCCAGCAGCCAAGACAGGGCTGGAAACATTCAGTACTTC. The chain recombines TRBV7-3 with TRBJ2-4, with 7 bases identical to TRBD1. Germline V CDR1 and CDR2: SGHTA, FQGTGA. The CDR3 length is 14 residues. The V segment lost 5 bases and the J segment 6 bases; nucleotides outside the gene matches: 7.

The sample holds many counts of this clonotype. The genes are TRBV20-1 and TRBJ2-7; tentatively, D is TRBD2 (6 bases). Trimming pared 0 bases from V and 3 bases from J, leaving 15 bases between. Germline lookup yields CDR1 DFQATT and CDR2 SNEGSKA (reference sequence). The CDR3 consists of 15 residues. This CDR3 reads CSARDPGSGGYEQYF. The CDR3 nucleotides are TGCAGTGCTAGAGATCCGGGTTCCGGGGGCTACGAGCAGTACTTC.

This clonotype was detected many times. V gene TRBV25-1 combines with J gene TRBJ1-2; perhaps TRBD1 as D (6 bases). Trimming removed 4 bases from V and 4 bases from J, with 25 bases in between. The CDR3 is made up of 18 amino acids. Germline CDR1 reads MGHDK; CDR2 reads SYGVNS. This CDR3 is CASSGPGEEFISSYGYTF. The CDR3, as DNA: TGTGCCAGCAGTGGTCCAGGGGAGGAATTTATTTCTAGCTATGGCTACACCTTC.

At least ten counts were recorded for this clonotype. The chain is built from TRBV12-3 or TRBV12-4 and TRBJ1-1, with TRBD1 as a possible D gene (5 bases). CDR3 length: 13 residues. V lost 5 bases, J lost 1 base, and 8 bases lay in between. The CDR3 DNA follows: TGTGCCAGCAGTCTCGGGACGAACACTGAAGCTTTCTTT. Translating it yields CASSLGTNTEAFF.

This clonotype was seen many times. This CDR3 is CSARDLGRGGGGDTEAFF. CDR3 sequence (DNA): TGCAGTGCTAGAGATCTCGGACGAGGGGGCGGAGGGGATACTGAAGCTTTCTTT. This sequence joins TRBV20-1 and TRBJ1-1; TRBD1 matches at 7 bases. Germline-derived CDR1 and CDR2 are DFQATT and SNEGSKA (reference sequence). The CDR3 runs 18 residues. The ends lost 0 bases at V and 5 bases at J; junction bases unmatched: 18.

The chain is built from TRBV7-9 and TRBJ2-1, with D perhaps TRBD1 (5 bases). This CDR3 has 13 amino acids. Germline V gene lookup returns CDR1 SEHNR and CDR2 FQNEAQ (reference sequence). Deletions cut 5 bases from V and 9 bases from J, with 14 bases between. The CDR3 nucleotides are TGTGCCAGCAGCCCCCAGGGATCGGTTGAGCAGTTCTTC. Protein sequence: CASSPQGSVEQFF.

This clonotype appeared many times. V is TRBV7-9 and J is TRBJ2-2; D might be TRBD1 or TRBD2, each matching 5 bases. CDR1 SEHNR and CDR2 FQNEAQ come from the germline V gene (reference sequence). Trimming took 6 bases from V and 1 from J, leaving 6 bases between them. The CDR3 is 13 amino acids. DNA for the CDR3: TGTGCCAGCAGGGGGGTGAACACCGGGGAGCTGTTTTTT. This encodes CASRGVNTGELFF.

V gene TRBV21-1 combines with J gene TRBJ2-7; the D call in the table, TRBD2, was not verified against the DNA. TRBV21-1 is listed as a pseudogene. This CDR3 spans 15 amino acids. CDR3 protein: CASSKEASITGEQYF. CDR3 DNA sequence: TGTGCCAGCAGCAAAGAGGCTAGTATCACGGGGGAGCAGTACTTC.

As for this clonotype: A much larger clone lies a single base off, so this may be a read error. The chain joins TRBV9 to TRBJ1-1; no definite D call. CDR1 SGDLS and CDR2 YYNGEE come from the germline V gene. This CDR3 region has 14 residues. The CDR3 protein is CASSVELKNTEALF. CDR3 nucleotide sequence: TGTGCCAGCAGCGTAGAGCTTAAGAACACTGAAGCTCTCTTT. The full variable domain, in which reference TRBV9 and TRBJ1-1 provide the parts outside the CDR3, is DSGVTQTPKHLITATGQRVTLRCSPRSGDLSVYWYQQSLDQGLQFLIQYYNGEERAKGNILERFSAQQFPDLHSELNLSSLELGDSALYFCASSVELKNTEALFGQGTRLTVV.

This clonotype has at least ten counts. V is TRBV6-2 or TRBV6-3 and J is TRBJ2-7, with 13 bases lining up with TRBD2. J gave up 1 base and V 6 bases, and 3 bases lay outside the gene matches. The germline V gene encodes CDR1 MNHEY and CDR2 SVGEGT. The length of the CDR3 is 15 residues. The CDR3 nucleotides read TGTGCCAGCAGGCCGGGACTAGCGGGATCCTACGAGCAGTACTTC. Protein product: CASRPGLAGSYEQYF.

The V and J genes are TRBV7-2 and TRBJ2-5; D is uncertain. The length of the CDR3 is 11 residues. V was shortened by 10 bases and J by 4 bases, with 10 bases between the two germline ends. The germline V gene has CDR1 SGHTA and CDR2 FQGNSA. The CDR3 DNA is TGTGCCACCCTGGGGTCAGAGACCCAGTACTTC. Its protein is CATLGSETQYF. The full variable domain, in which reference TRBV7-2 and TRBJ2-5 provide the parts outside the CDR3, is GAGVSQSPSNKVTEKGKDVELRCDPISGHTALYWYRQSLGQGLEFLIYFQGNSAPDKSGLPSDRFSAERTGGSVSTLTIQRTQQEDSAVYLCATLGSETQYFGPGTRLLVL.

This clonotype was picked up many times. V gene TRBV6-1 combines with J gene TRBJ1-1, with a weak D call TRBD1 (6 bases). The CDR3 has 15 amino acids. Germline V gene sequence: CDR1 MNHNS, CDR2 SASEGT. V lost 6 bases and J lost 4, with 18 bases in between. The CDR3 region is CASSAGQHRGTEAFF. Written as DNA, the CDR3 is TGTGCCAGCAGCGCCGGACAGCATCGAGGCACTGAAGCTTTCTTT.

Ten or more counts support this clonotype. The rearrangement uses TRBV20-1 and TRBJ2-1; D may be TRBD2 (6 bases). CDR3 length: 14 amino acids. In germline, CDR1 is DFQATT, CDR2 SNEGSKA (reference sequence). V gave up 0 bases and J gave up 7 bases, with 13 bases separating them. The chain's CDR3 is CSARDFLATNEQFF. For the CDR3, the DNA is TGCAGTGCTAGAGATTTTCTAGCGACAAATGAGCAGTTCTTC.

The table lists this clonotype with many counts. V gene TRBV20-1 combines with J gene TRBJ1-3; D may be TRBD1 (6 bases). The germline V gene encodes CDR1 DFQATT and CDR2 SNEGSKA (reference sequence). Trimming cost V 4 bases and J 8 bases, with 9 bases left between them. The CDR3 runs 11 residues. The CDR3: CSAIKGDTIYF. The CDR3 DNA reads TGCAGTGCTATAAAGGGGGACACCATATATTTT.

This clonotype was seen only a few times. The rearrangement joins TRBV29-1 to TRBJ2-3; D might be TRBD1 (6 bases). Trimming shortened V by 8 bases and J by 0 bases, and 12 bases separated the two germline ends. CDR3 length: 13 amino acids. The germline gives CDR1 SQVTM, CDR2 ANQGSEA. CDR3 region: CSSGTTSTDTQYF. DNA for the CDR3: TGCAGCTCCGGGACAACTAGCACAGATACGCAGTATTTT.

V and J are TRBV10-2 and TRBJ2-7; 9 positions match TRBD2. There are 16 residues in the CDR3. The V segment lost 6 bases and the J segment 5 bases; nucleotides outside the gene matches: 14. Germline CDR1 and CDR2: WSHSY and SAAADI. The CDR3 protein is CASRPGIAGARHEQYF. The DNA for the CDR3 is TGCGCCAGCAGGCCGGGAATAGCGGGGGCCCGCCACGAGCAGTACTTC.

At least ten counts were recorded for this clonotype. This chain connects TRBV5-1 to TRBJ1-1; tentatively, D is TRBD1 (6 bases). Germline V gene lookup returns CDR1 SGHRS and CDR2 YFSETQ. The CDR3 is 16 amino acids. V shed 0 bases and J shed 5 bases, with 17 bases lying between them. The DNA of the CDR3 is TGCGCCAGCAGCTTGGCTTTACAGGGAGGTCGTACTGAAGCTTTCTTT. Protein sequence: CASSLALQGGRTEAFF.

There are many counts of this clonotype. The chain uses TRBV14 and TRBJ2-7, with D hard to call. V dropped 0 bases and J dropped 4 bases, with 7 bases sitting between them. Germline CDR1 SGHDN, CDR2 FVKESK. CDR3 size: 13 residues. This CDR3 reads CASSQDNGYEQYF. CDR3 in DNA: TGTGCCAGCAGCCAAGATAACGGTTACGAGCAGTACTTC. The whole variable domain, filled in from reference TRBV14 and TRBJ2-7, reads EAGVTQFPSHSVIEKGQTVTLRCDPISGHDNLYWYRRVMGKEIKFLLHFVKESKQDESGMPNNRFLAERTGGTYSTLKVQPAELEDSGVYFCASSQDNGYEQYFGPGTRLTVT.